The present entry profiles one TCR beta chain with its context. A few counts support this clonotype. Its antigen is not yet known. One base away there is no much larger clone; base qualities are not given. Library creation used RACE. The instrument given in TCRdb is NextSeq 500. During library preparation, unique molecular identifiers were attached to individual cDNA molecules so that TCRs could be counted quantitatively and reproducibly. Each blood RNA sample was used to sequence both TCR alpha and TCR beta chains. Per the original workflow: The median number of TCRs per sample was approximately 93,000, ranging from roughly 23,224 to 700,000. V, J and CDR3 annotation of the TCR reads was carried out using the Decombinator software suite. For the PS versus PT1 abundance plots, all samples were subsampled to the same number of TCRs (28,000). TCRs were defined as expanded if absent before sensitization and observed at least eight times at the 2-week time point. TCRdb applied fastp at Q25 and MiXCR to the public reads, then kept only in-frame beta chains. Each record represents a unique CDR3 protein, reported with the most common genes and DNA among its rows. In this record, the V and J calls reflect TCRdb's handling and not the investigators' own analysis. The sample contains roughly 380,000 distinct CDR3 sequences, more than 4.5% of them found a single time. Of the sample, around 2.6% is held by the ten largest clones.

V loses 0 bases, J loses 2 bases, and the germline ends lie 10 bases apart. CDR1 and CDR2, per the germline V gene, are MNHNS and SASEGT. Including cysteine and phenylalanine, the CDR3 has 15 amino acids. The retained sequence is limited to the CDR3, 45 bases, with the frame set at the first base. These data belong to a study of human T cells and chemical hapten exposure (dated by TCRdb to about 2021). Describing the broader study: For sensitization, 2% DPC in acetone was applied to a 2 cm by 2 cm area of upper inner arm skin. This study followed changes in the peripheral blood TCR repertoire in vivo during primary and secondary sensitization of alopecia patients to the hapten diphenylcyclopropenone (DPC). Blood for TCR sequencing was provided by twenty-nine alopecia patients at one to four time points (pre-sensitization, 2, 6 and 24 weeks). Patch testing was performed on the upper back with Finn chambers containing 0.01% DPC, and the patch tests were scored after 6 days according to International Contact Dermatitis Research Group standards. Libraries were pooled for sequencing, and variation in per-sample TCR yields was attributed mainly to small differences in library volumes within the pool. The mostly female patient cohort included alopecia areata with under or over 50% scalp involvement, alopecia totalis and alopecia universalis. Throughout the study period of roughly 24 weeks, patients also received therapeutic DPC doses to the scalp every week. Blood was sampled from patients pre-sensitization (week 0) and at 2, 6 and about 24 weeks after DPC sensitization.

Overall study outcomes, separate from this receptor: Compared with pre-sensitization or healthy control sets, expanded TCRs formed significantly more large CDR3 similarity clusters, which is consistent with antigen-driven responses. After repeated subsampling, the strength of the expansion versus patch-test correlation and the threshold at which it became significant changed. Alopecia, a presumed autoimmune disease, was present in all patients, so the immune response of the patients might differ from that of healthy individuals. A positive correlation was found between the number of PT1 expanded TCRs and patch test score, with significance reached at thresholds 8, 16 and 32 but not 4. No change with DPC sensitization was found in the number of TCRs above 1 in 1000 frequency, and no evidence of global repertoire structure alterations was found.

The label giving this sample's time point can be read as: pre-sensitization, week 0. What this sample's treatment or condition label stands for: therapeutic diphenylcyclopropenone sensitization with weekly scalp DPC. At each patch-test visit, blood was drawn before the patch test was applied. Patients were considered eligible if aged 18 to 70, diagnosed with alopecia and deemed suitable for DPC therapy, and patients were excluded if pregnant. Total RNA was isolated from unfractionated whole blood collected in Tempus Blood RNA tubes. The sequence joins TRBV6-1 to TRBJ2-5; a confident D gene designation cannot be given. Sample: whole blood, taken in connection with sensitization to the hapten diphenylcyclopropenone (DPC). The TCR comes from a woman in her 50s with alopecia areata. Some clones in this sample may be carry-over from other donors' samples. The sequence in DNA is TGTGCCAGCAGTGAAGCGCCGGACCCACAAGAGACCCAGTACTTC. This sequence encodes CASSEAPDPQETQYF.